Each of the 4 T cell receptor beta chains below was sequenced from the same sample in a study of blood T cells in healthy people across ages. A second PCR, run for about 7 to 11 cycles, used a sample-barcoded 5' primer plus a J-beta primer mix. TCRdb reprocessed the 5' RACE reads via MiXCR and lists one record per CDR3 protein. Of a few hundred thousand distinct CDR3 sequences detected, about 27% appear once; the ten largest clones hold approximately 3.6%. The same sample was also used in a study of T cells of mothers and their children.

Sequenced material: blood. The source of these receptors is a boy between 2 and 10 years old in good health.

This clonotype has just a few counts. The chain employs TRBV7-8 and TRBJ2-5, with unresolved D. Trimming removed 5 bases at V and 5 bases at J, with 18 bases between. The CDR3 runs to 15 residues. Germline-derived CDR1 and CDR2 are SGHVS and FQNEAQ. The CDR3 DNA follows: TGTGCCAGCAGCCCCGCGGATCTCCTTGGGGAGACCCAGTACTTC. The encoded protein is CASSPADLLGETQYF.

This clonotype has a handful of counts. The chain carries TRBV9 and TRBJ2-3; TRBD1 is a possible D gene (6 bases). The CDR3 has 15 residues. V lost 7 bases, J lost 0 bases, and 15 bases lay in between. The germline V gene has CDR1 SGDLS and CDR2 YYNGEE. CDR3 in DNA: TGTGCCAGCGCCCCCGACAGGTCTAGCACAGATACGCAGTATTTT. Its protein product is CASAPDRSSTDTQYF. The full variable domain, rest sourced from reference TRBV9 and TRBJ2-3, is DSGVTQTPKHLITATGQRVTLRCSPRSGDLSVYWYQQSLDQGLQFLIQYYNGEERAKGNILERFSAQQFPDLHSELNLSSLELGDSALYFCASAPDRSSTDTQYFGPGTRLTVL.

The chain has TRBV15 and TRBJ2-2; 9 positions agree with TRBD2. J gave up 1 base and V 4 bases, and 4 bases lay outside the gene matches. The CDR3 is made up of 16 amino acids. Per germline, CDR1 LNHNV and CDR2 YYDKDF (reference sequence). In nucleotides, the CDR3 is TGTGCCACCAGCACCGGACTAGCGTTGAACACCGGGGAGCTGTTTTTT. Amino acids: CATSTGLALNTGELFF.

This clonotype was counted only a few times. The CDR3 DNA reads as TGCAGTGCTAGAAAGACCCACTCCGGAGAGACCCAGTACTTC. The encoded protein is CSARKTHSGETQYF. The J gene is TRBJ2-5, the V gene TRBV20-1, with unresolved D. The V end was cut by 2 bases, the J end by 4 bases, with 14 bases between. Looked up from germline, CDR1 is DFQATT and CDR2 is SNEGSKA (reference sequence). The CDR3 runs to 14 residues.